The clone carrying this T cell receptor (beta chain) was seen only a few times. What it recognizes is unknown. Produced via immunoSEQ multiplex PCR; TCRdb's table is partial and in-frame only. The table shows tens of thousands of clones, with more than 70% occurring only once. The sample originates from a study of T cells after posttransplantation cyclophosphamide. Study conclusions and caveats: Later blood repertoires were often dominated by clones from the donor CD8+ memory compartment. Skin or GI-infiltrating T cells shared few TRB sequences with blood. TRB clonality was highly associated with recipient CMV seropositivity and reactivation.

CDR3 size: 13 residues. With 3 bases removed from V and 4 bases from J, the gap between germline ends came to 9 bases. Germline V gives CDR1 SNHLY, CDR2 FYNNEI. The sequenced sample consisted of PBMCs. The chain is built from TRBV2 and TRBJ1-2; D ambiguous. This clonotype was sampled from a woman aged 55-69 years with a blood cancer, CMV-positive, and with a related stem cell donor. The CDR3 loop reads CASSDTEIYGYTF. The CDR3 coding sequence is TGTGCCAGCAGTGATACAGAAATCTATGGCTACACCTTC. The entire variable domain, with the rest obtained from reference TRBV2 and TRBJ1-2, is as follows: EPEVTQTPSHQVTQMGQEVILRCVPISNHLYFYWYRQILGQKVEFLVSFYNNEISEKSEIFDDQFSVERPDGSNFTLKIRSTKLEDSAMYFCASSDTEIYGYTFGSGTRLTVV.